The text below deals with one T cell receptor (beta chain). The germline V gene has CDR1 LNHDA and CDR2 SQIVND (reference sequence). Trimming took off 8 bases at V and 3 bases at J, with 20 bases between the two ends. CDR3 length equals 15 residues. The data derive from a study of OX40 agonist ivuxolimab in advanced cancers. Generated by immunoSEQ multiplex PCR, the TCRdb table keeps only in-frame clones and is missing some. The sample has approximately 90,000 clones, roughly 90% seen once. This clonotype was sampled from an adult with an advanced solid tumor such as melanoma, head and neck, liver or kidney cancer. The chain joins TRBV19 to TRBJ2-7, with D perhaps given as TRBD1 or TRBD2 (5 bases each). The starting material was CD4+ or CD8+ T cells sorted from blood, obtained in a trial of the OX40 agonist ivuxolimab. The CDR3 DNA reads as TGTGCCAGTTCCCCCCAACAGGACTTCAACTACGAGCAGTACTTC. It yields the protein CASSPQQDFNYEQYF.